This TCR beta chain was profiled in a study of blood T cell repertoires in COVID-19. Measured with immunoSEQ multiplex PCR; TCRdb has only the in-frame clones, and not every one. Counted here are 77,000 or so clones, over 65% occurring once; the ten biggest clones make up 2.5% to 3%. Trimming pared 0 bases from V and 7 bases from J, leaving 10 bases between. Germline V CDR1 and CDR2: SGHRS, YFSETQ. The length of the CDR3 is 13 residues. This clone has more than one count but fewer than ten. This TCR was sampled from a human donor with acute or convalescent COVID-19. The donor label of this sample is uncertain. This chain connects TRBV5-1 to TRBJ1-2; no clear D. The specimen sequenced was peripheral blood. CDR3 sequence: CASSLAASSGYTF. The CDR3 DNA reads as TGCGCCAGCAGCTTGGCTGCCAGTTCTGGCTACACCTTC.